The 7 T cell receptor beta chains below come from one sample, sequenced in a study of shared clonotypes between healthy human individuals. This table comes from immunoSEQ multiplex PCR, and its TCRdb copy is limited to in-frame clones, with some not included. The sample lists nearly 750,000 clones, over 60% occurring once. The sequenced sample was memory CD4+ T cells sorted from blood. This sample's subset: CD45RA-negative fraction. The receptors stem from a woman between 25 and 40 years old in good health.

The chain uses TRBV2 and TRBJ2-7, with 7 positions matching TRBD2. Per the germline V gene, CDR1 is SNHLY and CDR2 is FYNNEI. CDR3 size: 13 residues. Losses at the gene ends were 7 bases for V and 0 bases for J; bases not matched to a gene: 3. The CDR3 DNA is TGTGCCAGCACACTAGCGAACTCCTACGAGCAGTACTTC. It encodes CASTLANSYEQYF.

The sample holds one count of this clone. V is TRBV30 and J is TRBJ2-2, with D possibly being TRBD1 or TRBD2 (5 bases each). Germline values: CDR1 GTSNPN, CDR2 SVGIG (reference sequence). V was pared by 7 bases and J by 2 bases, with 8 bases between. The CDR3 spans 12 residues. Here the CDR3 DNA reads TGTGCCTACCGGGACAACACCGGGGAGCTGTTTTTT. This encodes CAYRDNTGELFF.

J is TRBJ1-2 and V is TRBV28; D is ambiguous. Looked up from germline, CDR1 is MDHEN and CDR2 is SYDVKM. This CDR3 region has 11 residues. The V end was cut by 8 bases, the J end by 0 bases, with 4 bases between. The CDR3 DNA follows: TGTGCCAGCCATGCTAACTATGGCTACACCTTC. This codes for CASHANYGYTF.

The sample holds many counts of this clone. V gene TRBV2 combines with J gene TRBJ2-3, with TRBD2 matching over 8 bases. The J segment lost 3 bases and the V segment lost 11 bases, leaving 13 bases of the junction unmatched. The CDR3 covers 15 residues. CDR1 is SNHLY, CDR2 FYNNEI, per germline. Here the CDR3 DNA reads TGTGCCGTGAAGAGACTAGCGAGCGGGACAGATACGCAGTATTTT. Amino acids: CAVKRLASGTDTQYF.

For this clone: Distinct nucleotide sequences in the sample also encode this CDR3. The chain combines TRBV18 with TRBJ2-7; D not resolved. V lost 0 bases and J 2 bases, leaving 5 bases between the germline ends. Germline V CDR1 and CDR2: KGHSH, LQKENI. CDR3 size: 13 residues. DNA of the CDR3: TGTGCCAGCTCACCACCAGGAACCTACGAGCAGTACTTC. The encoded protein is CASSPPGTYEQYF.

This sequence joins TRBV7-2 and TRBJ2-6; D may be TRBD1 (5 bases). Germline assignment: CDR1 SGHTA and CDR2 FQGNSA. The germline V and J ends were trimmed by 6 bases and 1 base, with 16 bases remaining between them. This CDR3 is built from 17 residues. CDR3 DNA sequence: TGTGCCAGCAGTGATAATCCCAGGGTTTCTGGGGCCAACGTCCTGACTTTC. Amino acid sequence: CASSDNPRVSGANVLTF.

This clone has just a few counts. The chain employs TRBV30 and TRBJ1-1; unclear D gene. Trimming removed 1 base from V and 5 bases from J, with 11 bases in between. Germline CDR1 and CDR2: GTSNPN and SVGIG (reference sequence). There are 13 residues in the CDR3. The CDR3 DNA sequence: TGTGCCTGGAGTGAGCGAAGTGAGACTGAAGCTTTCTTT. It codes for CAWSERSETEAFF.